This T cell receptor (beta chain) comes out of a study of blood T cells in healthy people across ages. The amount of total RNA extracted per sample was at least 6 micrograms. Together with a sample-barcoded 5' primer, a J-beta primer mix was included in a second PCR lasting roughly 6 to 12 cycles. TCRdb independently ran MiXCR on the 5' RACE reads; one entry per CDR3 protein. The sample consists of roughly 800,000 distinct CDR3 sequences, roughly 64% of them appearing once. CDR1 is SGHTA, CDR2 FQGNSA, per germline. Trimming at V came to 5 bases and at J to 5 bases, leaving 7 bases not matched to a gene. The CDR3 consists of 14 residues.

The sample was blood. J is TRBJ2-5 and V is TRBV7-2; 8 bases line up with TRBD1. The TCR comes from a man aged 30 to 45 in good health. Here the CDR3 reads CASSKTGVRETQYF. CDR3 DNA sequence: TGTGCCAGCAGCAAGACAGGGGTTAGGGAGACCCAGTACTTC. The whole variable domain, filled in from reference TRBV7-2 and TRBJ2-5, reads GAGVSQSPSNKVTEKGKDVELRCDPISGHTALYWYRQSLGQGLEFLIYFQGNSAPDKSGLPSDRFSAERTGGSVSTLTIQRTQQEDSAVYLCASSKTGVRETQYFGPGTRLLVL.